This TCR beta chain is drawn from a study of control samples from healthy donors and cancer patients. After removal of 8 bases from V and 3 bases from J, the junction contained 8 bases not matched to a gene. This CDR3 spans 13 amino acids. CDR1 and CDR2 (germline): SQVTM, ANQGSEA. The repertoire was sequenced with immunoSEQ multiplex PCR; TCRdb's copy has only in-frame clones and lacks some. Of about 98,000 clones listed, roughly four fifths were seen once; the top ten hold approximately 2%. The clonotype originates from a man aged 55 to 70 in good health. The sample comprised blood. The chain is built from TRBV29-1 and TRBJ2-3, with 7 bases identical to TRBD2. Here the CDR3 reads CSLDSGVTDTQYF. CDR3 bases: TGCAGCTTAGACAGCGGGGTAACAGATACGCAGTATTTT.